This T cell receptor (beta chain) is drawn from a study of monozygotic twins with cystic fibrosis. Study-level information: Three micrograms of fragmented DNA underwent roughly 16 PCR cycles for library preparation. Whole-study results and caveats: Clonality was generally low (median approximately 0.0095), higher in the most severe patients. Unrelated CF individuals shared fewer identical clonotypes than monozygotic CF twins. In 13 of 16 pairs, V gene usage was closest to the co-twin's.

V lost 6 bases and J lost 5, with 19 bases in between. Germline V gene sequence: CDR1 MGHRA, CDR2 YSYEKL. The CDR3 is made up of 15 amino acids. As regards this clone: Its specificity is not known.

The protocol was immunoSEQ multiplex PCR, while the TCRdb copy is restricted to in-frame clones and leaves out a portion. The data show 30,000 to 45,000 clones, nearly 85% seen once. Sample: blood. The sequence was obtained from a girl aged 2-10 years with cystic fibrosis. V and J are TRBV4-1 and TRBJ2-5; D not resolved. CDR3 amino acids: CASRPQVSRVETQYF. CDR3 DNA: TGCGCCAGCAGGCCGCAGGTGTCAAGGGTGGAGACCCAGTACTTC.